The source of this T cell receptor beta chain is a study of blood T cell repertoires in COVID-19. For the study at large: Acute and convalescent COVID-19 samples came from the United States, Italy and Spain. T cells, B-cell-depleted T cells, or PBMCs supplied cDNA or gDNA.

Under the authors' procedure: Researchers report that nucleated cell counts were estimated from reference gene primer amplification. TCRdb's table, derived via immunoSEQ multiplex PCR, lists solely in-frame clones and lacks some. From that table come the V and J calls and clone size; the DNA was used to work out D and trimming. The sample includes more than 150,000 clones, 85% to 90% of them seen just once. This TCR derives from a middle-aged woman with acute or convalescent COVID-19. Sequenced sample: peripheral blood.

CDR3 DNA sequence: TGTGCCAGCAGCTTCCAGGGACACTCTGGAAACACCATATATTTT. Translated, it gives CASSFQGHSGNTIYF. The chain joins TRBV7-2 to TRBJ1-3, with D perhaps TRBD1 (6 bases). Trimming shortened V by 3 bases and J by 0 bases, and 9 bases separated the two germline ends. This CDR3 region has 15 residues. CDR1 is SGHTA, CDR2 FQGNSA, per germline.